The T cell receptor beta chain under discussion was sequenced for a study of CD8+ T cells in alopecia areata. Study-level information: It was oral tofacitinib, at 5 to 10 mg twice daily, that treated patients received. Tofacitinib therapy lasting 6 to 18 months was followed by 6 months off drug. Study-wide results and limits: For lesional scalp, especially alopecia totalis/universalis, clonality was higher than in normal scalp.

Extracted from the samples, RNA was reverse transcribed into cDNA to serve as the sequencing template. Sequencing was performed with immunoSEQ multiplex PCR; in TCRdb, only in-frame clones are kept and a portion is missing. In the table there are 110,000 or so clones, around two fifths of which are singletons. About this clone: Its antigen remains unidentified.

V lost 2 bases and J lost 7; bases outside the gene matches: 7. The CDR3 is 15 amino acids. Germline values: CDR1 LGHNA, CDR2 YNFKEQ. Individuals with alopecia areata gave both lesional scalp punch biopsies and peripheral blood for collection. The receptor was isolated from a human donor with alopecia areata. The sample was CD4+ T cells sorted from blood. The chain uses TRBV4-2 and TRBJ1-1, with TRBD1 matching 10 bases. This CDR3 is CASSQPSTGGDEAFF. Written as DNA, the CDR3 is TGTGCCAGCAGCCAACCGTCGACAGGGGGCGATGAAGCTTTCTTT.